A selection of T cell receptor beta chains follows, all from one sample in a study of T cell changes during pregnancy in multiple sclerosis. Assay used: immunoSEQ multiplex PCR; TCRdb lists only in-frame clones, some missing. This sample has about 92,000 clones, with about 92% found just once. Material: peripheral blood, obtained in the first trimester of pregnancy. These receptors originate from a female donor with multiple sclerosis, enrolled in a pregnancy study. Each CDR3 is given with its conserved first and last residue. The order of the fields is J gene, V gene, D gene, clone size, CDR3 DNA, CDR3 protein. D genes are given only for firm matches. The size field is filled for only some rows; it gives once, few, many or a size class.

j_call: TRBJ2-7
v_call: TRBV6-5
d_call: .
clone_size: .
cdr3_nt: TGTGCCAGCGCCCGGGACACTACAGCAGGGGAGCAGTACTTC
cdr3_aa: CASARDTTAGEQYF

j_call: TRBJ2-7
v_call: TRBV6-6
d_call: .
clone_size: .
cdr3_nt: TGTGCCAGTCAAGGGGGCTACGAGCAGTACTTC
cdr3_aa: CASQGGYEQYF

j_call: TRBJ1-1
v_call: TRBV6-5
d_call: .
clone_size: .
cdr3_nt: TGTGCCAGCAGTTACATCCGGGGACAAGGTGGGACTGAAGCTTTCTTT
cdr3_aa: CASSYIRGQGGTEAFF

j_call: TRBJ2-1
v_call: TRBV2
d_call: TRBD2
clone_size: .
cdr3_nt: TGTGCCAGCACGCGGGAGCGTGGCAATGAGCAGTTCTTC
cdr3_aa: CASTRERGNEQFF

j_call: TRBJ2-7
v_call: TRBV27
d_call: .
clone_size: .
cdr3_nt: TGTGCCAGCAGTCGACAAACGACAGGGAGGCTTATCAACGAGCAGTACTTC
cdr3_aa: CASSRQTTGRLINEQYF

j_call: TRBJ1-1
v_call: TRBV5-1
d_call: .
clone_size: .
cdr3_nt: TGCGCCAGCAGCTTGGCGAGGGACACCGAAGCTTTCTTT
cdr3_aa: CASSLARDTEAFF

j_call: TRBJ1-5
v_call: TRBV19
d_call: TRBD1
clone_size: .
cdr3_nt: TGTGCCAGTAGTACCCGGACAGGGAATCAGCCCCAGCATTTT
cdr3_aa: CASSTRTGNQPQHF

j_call: TRBJ2-2
v_call: TRBV2
d_call: TRBD2
clone_size: .
cdr3_nt: TGTGCCAGCAGTCCCCGACTAGCGGTTTCTGGGGAGCTGTTTTTT
cdr3_aa: CASSPRLAVSGELFF

j_call: TRBJ2-3
v_call: TRBV7-6
d_call: .
clone_size: once
cdr3_nt: TGTGCCAGCAGCTCCTCAGATACGCAGTATTTT
cdr3_aa: CASSSSDTQYF

j_call: TRBJ2-7
v_call: TRBV7-2
d_call: TRBD2
clone_size: few
cdr3_nt: TGTGCCAGCAGCCAGAGCGGACTAGCGGGAGGGCCGGTATCCTACGAGCAGTACTTC
cdr3_aa: CASSQSGLAGGPVSYEQYF

j_call: TRBJ1-1
v_call: TRBV6-5
d_call: .
clone_size: .
cdr3_nt: TGTGCCAGCAGTTACTCAGGTCAGGACACTGAAGCTTTCTTT
cdr3_aa: CASSYSGQDTEAFF

j_call: TRBJ2-7
v_call: TRBV7-2
d_call: TRBD2
clone_size: .
cdr3_nt: TGTGCCAGCAGCTTCATAGCGGGAGGGCCAGATGAGCAGTACTTC
cdr3_aa: CASSFIAGGPDEQYF

j_call: TRBJ2-3
v_call: TRBV27
d_call: TRBD1
clone_size: .
cdr3_nt: TGTGCCAGCAGTTCCCACCCTCGACAGGGGGCTGATACGCAGTATTTT
cdr3_aa: CASSSHPRQGADTQYF

j_call: TRBJ2-1
v_call: TRBV27
d_call: TRBD2
clone_size: .
cdr3_nt: TGTGCCAGCAGTCCACGACTAGCGGGGGTGAGTGGCTATTACAATGAGCAGTTCTTC
cdr3_aa: CASSPRLAGVSGYYNEQFF

j_call: TRBJ1-4
v_call: TRBV6-5
d_call: .
clone_size: few
cdr3_nt: TGTGCCAGCAGTTACGGGCCGGCGATCGAAAAACTGTTTTTT
cdr3_aa: CASSYGPAIEKLFF

j_call: TRBJ2-7
v_call: TRBV27
d_call: TRBD2
clone_size: once
cdr3_nt: TGTGCCAGCAGTTTAGGCGGGAGAACTTACGAGCAGTACTTC
cdr3_aa: CASSLGGRTYEQYF

j_call: TRBJ1-4
v_call: TRBV14
d_call: .
clone_size: .
cdr3_nt: TGTGCCAGCAGCCAAGATAGGGGTCAGCTGAATGAAAAACTGTTTTTT
cdr3_aa: CASSQDRGQLNEKLFF

j_call: TRBJ2-1
v_call: TRBV9
d_call: TRBD2
clone_size: .
cdr3_nt: TGTGCCAGCAGCGAACCCGGGACTAGCGGGAGAGGGAATGAGCAGTTCTTC
cdr3_aa: CASSEPGTSGRGNEQFF

j_call: TRBJ2-3
v_call: TRBV6-5
d_call: TRBD2
clone_size: once
cdr3_nt: TGTGCCAGCGGTTCGGCGGGGGGATCAGATACGCAGTATTTT
cdr3_aa: CASGSAGGSDTQYF

j_call: TRBJ2-1
v_call: TRBV6-6
d_call: TRBD2
clone_size: .
cdr3_nt: TGTGCCAGCGGAAGCGGGACTAATGAGCAGTTCTTC
cdr3_aa: CASGSGTNEQFF

j_call: TRBJ2-4
v_call: TRBV4-1
d_call: .
clone_size: .
cdr3_nt: TGCGCCAGCAGCCAAGATATAGCGTTGAACATTCAGTACTTC
cdr3_aa: CASSQDIALNIQYF

j_call: TRBJ2-5
v_call: TRBV28
d_call: .
clone_size: .
cdr3_nt: TGTGCCAGCACGGTCGGGAGACACGAGACCCAGTACTTC
cdr3_aa: CASTVGRHETQYF

j_call: TRBJ2-7
v_call: TRBV6-5
d_call: TRBD2
clone_size: .
cdr3_nt: TGTGCCAGCAGTCATCTCCCGGGAGGAATAACGGAGCAGTACTTC
cdr3_aa: CASSHLPGGITEQYF

j_call: TRBJ2-5
v_call: TRBV28
d_call: .
clone_size: .
cdr3_nt: TGTGCCAGCAGTTTAGGAGGGGCCGAGACCCAGTACTTC
cdr3_aa: CASSLGGAETQYF

j_call: TRBJ1-4
v_call: TRBV9
d_call: TRBD1
clone_size: .
cdr3_nt: TGTGCCAGCAGCATCGGACAGGGGGAAGAAAAACTGTTTTTT
cdr3_aa: CASSIGQGEEKLFF

j_call: TRBJ1-1
v_call: TRBV5-4
d_call: .
clone_size: .
cdr3_nt: TGTGCCACTCTGGGCGCGCAGAACACTGAAGCTTTCTTT
cdr3_aa: CATLGAQNTEAFF

j_call: TRBJ2-5
v_call: TRBV6-1
d_call: .
clone_size: once
cdr3_nt: TGTGCCAGCAAACTACAGCGGCTGGAGACCCAGTACTTC
cdr3_aa: CASKLQRLETQYF

j_call: TRBJ1-4
v_call: TRBV30
d_call: .
clone_size: .
cdr3_nt: TGTGCCTGGTCCCAGGGCAGCCTAGGTGAAAAACTGTTTTTT
cdr3_aa: CAWSQGSLGEKLFF

j_call: TRBJ1-1
v_call: TRBV11-3
d_call: TRBD1
clone_size: .
cdr3_nt: TGTGCCAGCAGCTCTTTAGGACAGGGGAAAGGTGAAGCTTTCTTT
cdr3_aa: CASSSLGQGKGEAFF

j_call: TRBJ2-7
v_call: TRBV4-1
d_call: .
clone_size: .
cdr3_nt: TGCGCCAGCAGCCAAGGGGACACGGCAACCTACGAGCAGTACTTC
cdr3_aa: CASSQGDTATYEQYF

j_call: TRBJ1-2
v_call: TRBV28
d_call: .
clone_size: once
cdr3_nt: TGTGCCACCCTTTCGACGGGTGGCTACACCTTC
cdr3_aa: CATLSTGGYTF

j_call: TRBJ1-3
v_call: TRBV7-2
d_call: TRBD1
clone_size: .
cdr3_nt: TGTGCCAGCAGCCGGGACAGTTGGGCCTCTGGAAACACCATATATTTT
cdr3_aa: CASSRDSWASGNTIYF

j_call: TRBJ2-3
v_call: TRBV18
d_call: .
clone_size: .
cdr3_nt: TGTGCCAGCTCACCGGGCACCCGCACGAGTACAGATACGCAGTATTTT
cdr3_aa: CASSPGTRTSTDTQYF

j_call: TRBJ2-7
v_call: TRBV27
d_call: .
clone_size: .
cdr3_nt: TGTGCCAGCAGACCGGGACTGGGCTCCTACGAGCAGTACTTC
cdr3_aa: CASRPGLGSYEQYF

j_call: TRBJ2-7
v_call: TRBV11-1
d_call: .
clone_size: .
cdr3_nt: TGTGCCAGCAGCCCAGAAGAGAGGAGGTACGAGCAGTACTTC
cdr3_aa: CASSPEERRYEQYF

j_call: TRBJ2-3
v_call: TRBV14
d_call: .
clone_size: .
cdr3_nt: TGTGCCAGCAGCCAAGTTTTTCGGGGGACTAGCACAGATACGCAGTATTTT
cdr3_aa: CASSQVFRGTSTDTQYF

j_call: TRBJ1-2
v_call: TRBV30
d_call: .
clone_size: few
cdr3_nt: TGTGCCTGGAGAGCGGGAGGCTACACCTTC
cdr3_aa: CAWRAGGYTF

j_call: TRBJ2-3
v_call: TRBV11-2
d_call: .
clone_size: once
cdr3_nt: TGTGCCAGCAGCCCGACAGCGATGTCCACAGATACGCAGTATTTT
cdr3_aa: CASSPTAMSTDTQYF

j_call: TRBJ1-3
v_call: TRBV6-5
d_call: .
clone_size: .
cdr3_nt: TGTGCCAGCAGTTACTCGGGCCCGGGATCCGGAAACACCATATATTTT
cdr3_aa: CASSYSGPGSGNTIYF

j_call: TRBJ2-7
v_call: TRBV9
d_call: TRBD2
clone_size: once
cdr3_nt: TGTGCCAGCAGCCCGACTAGCAGGCACTACGAGCAGTACTTC
cdr3_aa: CASSPTSRHYEQYF

j_call: TRBJ1-1
v_call: TRBV19
d_call: .
clone_size: once
cdr3_nt: TGTGCCAGTAGTAAGGGGTGGCCTGAAGCTTTCTTT
cdr3_aa: CASSKGWPEAFF

j_call: TRBJ2-1
v_call: TRBV7-8
d_call: TRBD2
clone_size: .
cdr3_nt: TGTGCCAGCAGCCCAAGGACTAGCGGGCTGAACAATGAGCAGTTCTTC
cdr3_aa: CASSPRTSGLNNEQFF

j_call: TRBJ1-2
v_call: TRBV6-1
d_call: TRBD1
clone_size: .
cdr3_nt: TGTGCCAGCAGTGAGCGACAGGGGGCGGATGGCTACACCTTC
cdr3_aa: CASSERQGADGYTF

j_call: TRBJ2-1
v_call: TRBV6-1
d_call: .
clone_size: .
cdr3_nt: TGTGCCAGCAGTGTCAGGGGTAATGGGCAGTTCTTC
cdr3_aa: CASSVRGNGQFF

j_call: TRBJ1-1
v_call: TRBV29-1
d_call: .
clone_size: .
cdr3_nt: TGCAGCGTTGAAGAGTCCGGGGGAGGCACTGAAGCTTTCTTT
cdr3_aa: CSVEESGGGTEAFF

j_call: TRBJ2-7
v_call: TRBV23-1
d_call: .
clone_size: .
cdr3_nt: TGCGCCAGCAGTCAGGTTGAGTCGGAGGGACCCTCGCCCTACGAGCAGTACTTC
cdr3_aa: CASSQVESEGPSPYEQYF

j_call: TRBJ2-1
v_call: TRBV13
d_call: TRBD2
clone_size: .
cdr3_nt: TGTGCCAGCAGCTTTATAGATAGCGGGATTATCGATGAGCAGTTCTTC
cdr3_aa: CASSFIDSGIIDEQFF

j_call: TRBJ1-5
v_call: TRBV19
d_call: .
clone_size: .
cdr3_nt: TGTGCCAGTAAGAGGGCCTCGAATCAGCCCCAGCATTTT
cdr3_aa: CASKRASNQPQHF

j_call: TRBJ2-2
v_call: TRBV5-1
d_call: .
clone_size: once
cdr3_nt: TGCGCCAGCAGCTTGGCGGGGGTAACGAACACCGGGGAGCTGTTTTTT
cdr3_aa: CASSLAGVTNTGELFF

j_call: TRBJ1-2
v_call: TRBV28
d_call: TRBD1
clone_size: .
cdr3_nt: TGTGCCACGGAAACCGGGACAGGGGGCTATGGCTACACCTTC
cdr3_aa: CATETGTGGYGYTF

j_call: TRBJ2-5
v_call: TRBV5-1
d_call: TRBD1
clone_size: .
cdr3_nt: TGCGCCAGCAGTGGACAGGGGGCTACGGAGACCCAGTACTTC
cdr3_aa: CASSGQGATETQYF

j_call: TRBJ2-1
v_call: TRBV29-1
d_call: TRBD2
clone_size: .
cdr3_nt: TGCAGCGTTAGTCCCGGGACTAGCGGGAGAGATGAGCAGTTCTTC
cdr3_aa: CSVSPGTSGRDEQFF

j_call: TRBJ2-1
v_call: TRBV7-9
d_call: TRBD1
clone_size: once
cdr3_nt: TGTGCCAGCAGCCCACGAGTGGGACAGGGGAAAAATGAGCAGTTCTTC
cdr3_aa: CASSPRVGQGKNEQFF

j_call: TRBJ1-2
v_call: TRBV4-3
d_call: .
clone_size: .
cdr3_nt: TGCGCCAGCAGCCAAGAACCTCAGGGCTCCTATGGCTACACCTTC
cdr3_aa: CASSQEPQGSYGYTF

j_call: TRBJ2-3
v_call: TRBV10-3
d_call: TRBD2
clone_size: .
cdr3_nt: TGTGCCACCGGGACTAGCGGAGGCACAGATACGCAGTATTTT
cdr3_aa: CATGTSGGTDTQYF

j_call: TRBJ2-7
v_call: TRBV27
d_call: .
clone_size: few
cdr3_nt: TGTGCCAGCAGTAGCCGTCTTGGCGAGCAGTACTTC
cdr3_aa: CASSSRLGEQYF